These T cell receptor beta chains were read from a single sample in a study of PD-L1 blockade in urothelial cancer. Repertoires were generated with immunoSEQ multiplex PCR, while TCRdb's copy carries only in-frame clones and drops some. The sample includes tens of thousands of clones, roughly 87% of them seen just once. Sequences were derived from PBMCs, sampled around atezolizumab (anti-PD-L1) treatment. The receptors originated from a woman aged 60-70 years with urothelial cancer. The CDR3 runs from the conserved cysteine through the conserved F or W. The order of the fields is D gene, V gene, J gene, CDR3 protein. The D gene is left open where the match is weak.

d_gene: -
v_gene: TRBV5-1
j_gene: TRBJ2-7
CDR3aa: CASSPFPGEISYEQYF

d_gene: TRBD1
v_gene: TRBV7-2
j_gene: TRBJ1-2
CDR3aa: CASSKTGFVASGYTF

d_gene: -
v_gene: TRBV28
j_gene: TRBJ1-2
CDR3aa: CASRSIDRRHGYTF

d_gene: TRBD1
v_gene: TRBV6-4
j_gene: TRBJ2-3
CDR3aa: CASSAGTGADTQYF

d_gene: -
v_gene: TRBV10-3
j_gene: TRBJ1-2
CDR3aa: CAISESTRQGTGYTF

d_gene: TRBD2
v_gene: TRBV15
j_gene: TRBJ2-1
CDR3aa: CATSRPTTSGTNEQFF

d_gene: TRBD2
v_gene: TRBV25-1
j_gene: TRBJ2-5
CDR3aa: CASSPPVASGQETQYF

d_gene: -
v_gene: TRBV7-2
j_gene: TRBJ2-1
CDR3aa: CASRTLNEQFF

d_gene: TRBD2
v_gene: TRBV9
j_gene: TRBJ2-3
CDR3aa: CASQGGGADTQYF

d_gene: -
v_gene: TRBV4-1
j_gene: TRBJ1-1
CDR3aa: CASSPGEGYTEAFF

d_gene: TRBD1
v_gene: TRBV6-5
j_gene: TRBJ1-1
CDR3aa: CASSYEGAMNTEAFF

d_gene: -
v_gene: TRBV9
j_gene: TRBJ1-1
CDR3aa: CASSGRVTNTEAFF

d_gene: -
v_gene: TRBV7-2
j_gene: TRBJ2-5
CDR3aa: CASTQLRETQYF

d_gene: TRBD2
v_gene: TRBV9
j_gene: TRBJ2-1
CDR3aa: CASSALAGGLNEQFF